The 24 T cell receptor beta chains in this list originate from one sample, sequenced in a study of blood T cell repertoires in COVID-19. Method: immunoSEQ multiplex PCR; TCRdb's copy keeps in-frame clones and lacks some. The data hold about 200,000 clones, with around 83% observed a single time. Material for sequencing was peripheral blood. These TCRs come from a woman over 75 with acute or convalescent COVID-19.

CDR3 amino acids: CASSLRVAGAPDTQYF. Written as DNA, the CDR3 is TGTGCCAGCAGCTTAAGGGTAGCGGGAGCCCCAGATACGCAGTATTTT. The rearrangement joins TRBV7-3 to TRBJ2-3; the match to TRBD2 covers 9 bases. The germline V gene has CDR1 SGHTA and CDR2 FQGTGA. CDR3 length equals 16 residues. V shed 1 base and J 4 bases; nucleotides not matched to a gene: 6.

The V gene is TRBV18, the J gene TRBJ1-5, with TRBD1 as a possible D gene (5 bases). The germline gives CDR1 KGHSH, CDR2 LQKENI. V was clipped by 5 bases and J by 3 bases, with 11 bases between them. This CDR3 is built from 14 residues. The CDR3 sequence: CASSFDRNNQPQHF. CDR3 DNA: TGTGCCAGCTCATTCGACAGAAACAATCAGCCCCAGCATTTT.

The chain's CDR3 is CASSLGWASGQETQYF. The CDR3 nucleotides are TGTGCCAGCAGCTTAGGTTGGGCTAGCGGCCAAGAGACCCAGTACTTC. V usage is TRBV7-2 and J usage is TRBJ2-5, with 7 bases aligning to TRBD2. Germline CDR1 is SGHTA and CDR2 is FQGNSA. V lost 1 base and J lost 1; bases outside the gene matches: 6. This CDR3 spans 16 amino acids.

The chain has TRBV19 and TRBJ2-1; 9 nucleotides line up with TRBD1. The CDR3 covers 15 residues. Germline CDR1 reads LNHDA; CDR2 reads SQIVND (reference sequence). V trimming: 5 bases; J trimming: 4 bases; junction bases outside the gene matches: 6. In nucleotides, the CDR3 is TGTGCCAGTAGTCCACTGGGACAGGGATACAATGAGCAGTTCTTC. Translating gives CASSPLGQGYNEQFF.

This clone was seen more than once but under ten times. This sequence joins TRBV5-4 and TRBJ1-6; perhaps TRBD1 as D (6 bases). The CDR3 length is 13 residues. Trimming took 5 bases from V and 7 from J, leaving 10 bases between them. Germline CDR1 reads SGHNT; CDR2 reads YYREEE (reference sequence). Here the CDR3 reads CASSSRGNSPLHF. The CDR3 bases are TGTGCCAGCAGTTCCAGGGGCAATTCACCCCTCCACTTT.

The chain recombines TRBV7-9 with TRBJ2-1; 7 bases match TRBD2. Trimming took 5 bases from V and 6 from J; bases not matched to a gene: 7. CDR3 length: 14 residues. Germline V gene sequence: CDR1 SEHNR, CDR2 FQNEAQ (reference sequence). The CDR3 sequence: CASSAPRLANEQFF. CDR3 DNA sequence: TGTGCCAGCAGCGCCCCTCGACTAGCCAATGAGCAGTTCTTC.

This clone showed up just a few times. This CDR3 reads CASSLSRTTSNQPQHF. DNA for the CDR3: TGTGCCAGCAGCTTATCGAGGACAACTAGCAATCAGCCCCAGCATTTT. The chain combines TRBV7-8 with TRBJ1-5; D might be TRBD1 (5 bases). Germline V gene data show CDR1 as SGHVS and CDR2 as FQNEAQ. V gave up 2 bases and J gave up 0 bases, with 11 bases separating them. The CDR3 extends over 16 amino acids.

The rearrangement uses TRBV5-1 and TRBJ1-5; weak D call: TRBD1 (6 bases). Trimming stripped 4 bases from V and 5 bases from J, with 16 bases between. Germline lookup yields CDR1 SGHRS and CDR2 YFSETQ. CDR3 length equals 15 residues. For the CDR3, the DNA is TGCGCCAGCAGCCCTACTACAGGGAGCGATCAGCCCCAGCATTTT. It is translated as CASSPTTGSDQPQHF.

The rearrangement uses TRBV19 and TRBJ2-2; 9 bases line up with TRBD2. The CDR3 contains 20 residues. V shed 7 bases and J 0 bases; nucleotides not matched to a gene: 18. The germline CDR1 and CDR2 sequences are LNHDA and SQIVND (reference sequence). CDR3 amino acids: CASTSRRGLAIRPNTGELFF. As DNA, the CDR3 is TGTGCCAGTACCAGCCGGAGGGGACTAGCTATTAGACCGAACACCGGGGAGCTGTTTTTT.

The chain combines TRBV6-2 or TRBV6-3 with TRBJ2-7, with no clear D. V was cut by 2 bases and J by 3 bases, with 8 bases left in between. CDR3 length equals 13 residues. Germline loops: CDR1 MNHEY, CDR2 SVGEGT. The DNA of the CDR3 is TGTGCCAGCAGTTACCCTGGGCTCTACGAGCAGTACTTC. It specifies CASSYPGLYEQYF.

The chain employs TRBV3-1 (or the pseudogene TRBV3-2) and TRBJ2-7; a weak D match, TRBD2 (5 bases). Germline CDR1 LGHDT, CDR2 YNNKEL (reference sequence). V was cut by 4 bases and J by 6 bases, with 10 bases left in between. The CDR3 is 12 residues long. The chain's CDR3 is CASSLRRAEQYF. The CDR3 DNA follows: TGTGCCAGCAGCCTCCGGCGGGCCGAGCAGTACTTC.

This clone was observed a handful of times. The rearrangement uses TRBV19 and TRBJ1-2; 7 bases align to TRBD1. This CDR3 comprises 15 residues. J gave up 3 bases and V 3 bases, and 7 bases lay outside the gene matches. The germline CDR1 and CDR2 sequences are LNHDA and SQIVND (reference sequence). The CDR3 DNA follows: TGTGCCAGTAGTATGGGACAGCTACCTCACTATGGCTACACCTTC. Translating it yields CASSMGQLPHYGYTF.

The J gene is TRBJ2-5, the V gene TRBV5-1; tentatively, D is TRBD2 (6 bases). This CDR3 contains 13 residues. Germline CDR1 is SGHRS and CDR2 is YFSETQ. Trimming pared 4 bases from V and 4 bases from J, leaving 11 bases between. CDR3 nucleotides: TGCGCCAGCAGCGGAGGGTCTCGAGAGACCCAGTACTTC. As protein: CASSGGSRETQYF.

This chain connects TRBV11-2 to TRBJ1-2, with TRBD1 identical over 7 bases. This CDR3 spans 14 amino acids. The junction had 9 bases not matched to a gene; V was cut back by 5 bases and J by 6 bases. CDR1 SGHAT and CDR2 FQNNGV come from the germline V gene. The CDR3 region is CASSIRGSRDGYTF. The CDR3 region has the DNA TGTGCCAGCAGCATCAGGGGGAGTAGAGATGGCTACACCTTC.

This chain's CDR3 is CASSQDSREGKTYYGYTF. As DNA, the CDR3 is TGCGCCAGCAGCCAAGATAGTAGGGAGGGAAAGACGTACTATGGCTACACCTTC. The chain is built from TRBV4-3 and TRBJ1-2; D not resolved. The CDR3 is 18 amino acids. Germline V gives CDR1 LGHNA, CDR2 YSLEER. Trimming shortened V by 0 bases and J by 3 bases, and 20 bases separated the two germline ends.

This chain connects TRBV27 to TRBJ1-5, with 11 bases aligning to TRBD1. V trimming: 8 bases; J trimming: 5 bases; junction bases outside the gene matches: 2. The CDR3 loop spans 13 amino acids. Germline V gives CDR1 MNHEY, CDR2 SMNVEV (reference sequence). The CDR3 reads CASRGQGDQPQHF. In DNA form, the CDR3 reads TGTGCCAGCCGGGGACAGGGGGATCAGCCCCAGCATTTT.

The table lists this clone with a count of one. The rearrangement links TRBV27 to TRBJ2-7; 9 nucleotides line up with TRBD2. Germline CDR1 is MNHEY and CDR2 is SMNVEV (reference sequence). The CDR3 is made up of 14 amino acids. V lost 6 bases to trimming and J lost 5 bases; unmatched junction nucleotides: 8. The CDR3 spells CASSQSSGSNEQYF. The CDR3 DNA reads TGTGCCAGCAGCCAGAGTAGCGGGAGTAACGAGCAGTACTTC.

This clone was observed once. The J gene is TRBJ2-3, the V gene TRBV27; possible D gene TRBD1, 6 bases. Trimming removed 4 bases at V and 2 bases at J, with 13 bases between. CDR3 length equals 15 residues. From germline, CDR1 is MNHEY and CDR2 SMNVEV (reference sequence). This chain's CDR3 is CASSSGQFYTDTQYF. In nucleotides, the CDR3 is TGTGCCAGCAGTTCAGGACAGTTTTACACAGATACGCAGTATTTT.

V gene TRBV15 combines with J gene TRBJ1-2; 7 bases align to TRBD1. Unmatched junction bases numbered 3, after V lost 2 bases and J lost 3 bases. Looked up from germline, CDR1 is LNHNV and CDR2 is YYDKDF (reference sequence). The CDR3 covers 14 residues. CDR3 coding DNA: TGTGCCACCAGCAGACAGGGGGTTTACTATGGCTACACCTTC. The encoded protein is CATSRQGVYYGYTF.

The genes are TRBV9 and TRBJ2-7; 7 bases agree with TRBD1. This CDR3 has 14 amino acids. Germline CDR1 reads SGDLS; CDR2 reads YYNGEE. V lost 4 bases to trimming and J lost 2 bases; unmatched junction nucleotides: 6. The CDR3, as DNA: TGTGCCAGCAGCCCCCGGGACAGAGCCTACGAGCAGTACTTC. The encoded protein is CASSPRDRAYEQYF.

The table lists this clone with a few counts. This chain links TRBV28 with TRBJ1-5, with TRBD1 matching over 7 bases. Germline V CDR1 and CDR2: MDHEN, SYDVKM. The CDR3 has 16 amino acids. The V and J ends lost 1 base and 4 bases, in that order; junction bases with no gene match: 7. The CDR3 sequence: CASSLSLDRNNQPQHF. CDR3 in DNA: TGTGCCAGCAGTTTATCCCTGGACAGGAATAATCAGCCCCAGCATTTT.

As concerns this clone: Being one base from a much bigger clone, this may be a read error. The gene calls are TRBV2 and TRBJ2-7; 9 bases are a match to TRBD1. The junction had 2 bases not matched to a gene; V was cut back by 3 bases and J by 2 bases. Germline V gene data show CDR1 as SNHLY and CDR2 as FYNNEI. CDR3 size: 14 residues. CDR3 DNA: TGTGCCAGCAGTGACGGGACAGGGACCTACGAGCAGTACTTC. This gives the protein CASSDGTGTYEQYF.

The chain couples TRBV5-1 to TRBJ1-5; possible D gene TRBD1, 5 bases. V was pared by 4 bases and J by 8 bases, with 13 bases between. The length of the CDR3 is 13 residues. From germline, CDR1 is SGHRS and CDR2 YFSETQ. CDR3 loop: CASSPTPGEPQHF. The CDR3 nucleotides read TGCGCCAGCAGCCCAACGCCGGGGGAGCCCCAGCATTTT.

Details on this clone: A read error may produce the germline difference seen at one junction end. This chain joins TRBV11-1 and TRBJ2-7; TRBD1 aligns across 7 bases. This CDR3 comprises 13 residues. Germline V lookup: CDR1 SGHAT, CDR2 FQDESV (reference sequence). DNA for the CDR3: TGTGCCAGCAGCTTAATCAGGGGGATTCGGCCGGACTTC. This gives the protein CASSLIRGIRPDF.